Sequencing of this TCR beta chain was carried out in a study of blood T cells in healthy people across ages. Alongside a J-beta primer mix, a sample-barcoded 5' primer served in a second PCR lasting roughly 6 to 12 cycles. TCRdb recomputed calls from the 5' RACE reads with MiXCR, one row per CDR3 protein. The table records approximately 880,000 distinct CDR3 sequences, around 48% of them present only once. With V trimmed by 2 bases and J by 4 bases, 6 bases remained unmatched. This CDR3 is 15 amino acids long. Per germline, CDR1 SGHRS and CDR2 YFSETQ. The chain has TRBV5-1 and TRBJ1-3, with 7 nucleotides matching TRBD1. Source material: blood. This TCR was sampled from a man under 40 in good health. The CDR3 DNA reads TGCGCCAGCAGCTTAGGACAGGCGGGAGGAAACACCATATATTTT. This encodes CASSLGQAGGNTIYF.